Listed here are 21 T cell receptor beta chains from one sample, sequenced in a study of T-cell reconstitution after alpha-beta-depleted transplantation in children. TCRbeta library construction was performed incorporating unique molecular identifiers. TCRdb fed the PCR reads into MiXCR, producing one record per CDR3 protein. The data show about 300,000 distinct CDR3 sequences, roughly a tenth seen once. This material consisted of PBMCs, taken before TCRalphabeta/CD19-depleted stem cell transplant. The receptors originated from a boy younger than two with acute myeloid leukemia, due to receive a stem cell transplant.

This clonotype was detected ten times or more. The CDR3 bases are TGCAGCGTCGGGGCTAGACAGAGGGAGACCCAGTACTTC. It specifies CSVGARQRETQYF. The V call is TRBV29-1, the J call TRBJ2-5, with D perhaps TRBD1 or TRBD2 (5 bases each). The germline CDR1 and CDR2 sequences are SQVTM and ANQGSEA. Deletions cut 6 bases from V and 5 bases from J, with 16 bases between. There are 13 residues in the CDR3.

This clonotype was found many times. The CDR3 loop is CSVRFLRDRENYGYTF. CDR3 coding DNA: TGCAGCGTTCGATTTCTCCGGGACAGGGAAAACTATGGCTACACCTTC. The rearrangement joins TRBV29-1 to TRBJ1-2; TRBD1 matches 9 bases. With V trimmed by 5 bases and J by 2 bases, 12 bases remained unmatched. The CDR3 loop spans 16 amino acids. CDR1 SQVTM and CDR2 ANQGSEA come from the germline V gene. The full variable domain, in which reference TRBV29-1 and TRBJ1-2 provide the parts outside the CDR3, is SAVISQKPSRDICQRGTSLTIQCQVDSQVTMMFWYRQQPGQSLTLIATANQGSEATYESGFVIDKFPISRPNLTFSTLTVSNMSPEDSSIYLCSVRFLRDRENYGYTFGSGTRLTVV.

There are many counts of this clonotype. The V gene is TRBV3-1, the J gene TRBJ1-2; tentatively, D is TRBD1 (5 bases). Looked up from germline, CDR1 is LGHDT and CDR2 is YNNKEL (reference sequence). This CDR3 has 13 residues. The V gene lost 4 bases and the J gene lost 4 bases, with 10 bases spanning the gap. CDR3 in amino acids: CASSPWTSYGYTF. The CDR3 region has the DNA TGTGCCAGCAGCCCTTGGACAAGCTATGGCTACACCTTC.

This clonotype was counted ten times or more. The gene calls are TRBV29-1 and TRBJ1-6; 7 nucleotides align to TRBD1. CDR3 size: 14 residues. CDR1 is SQVTM and CDR2 is ANQGSEA in the germline V gene. V lost 4 bases, J lost 7 bases, and 7 bases stayed unmatched. CDR3 DNA: TGCAGCGTTGTCGAGGGGGCGAAAAATTCACCCCTCCACTTT. Protein: CSVVEGAKNSPLHF.

This clonotype was seen at least ten times. The rearrangement joins TRBV12-3 or TRBV12-4 to TRBJ1-4; 8 bases are a match to TRBD1. V trimming: 4 bases; J trimming: 5 bases; junction bases outside the gene matches: 6. The CDR3 length is 15 residues. In DNA, the CDR3 is TGTGCCAGCAGTTCCCAGGGGGCGACGAATGAAAAACTGTTTTTT. Translation: CASSSQGATNEKLFF.

Turning to this clonotype: This may come from a read error, since a much larger clone is one base off. This is likely a read error, given that the CDR3 carries no conserved phenylalanine or tryptophan at its end. J is TRBJ2-1 and V is TRBV7-3, with 9 bases fitting TRBD2. V was pared by 2 bases and J by 7 bases, with 6 bases of the junction left unmatched. Germline V gene sequence: CDR1 SGHTA, CDR2 FQGTGA. The CDR3 length is 15 residues. The CDR3 nucleotides read TGTGCCAGCAGCTTAGGGCGGGGGGGCCAGAATGAGCAGTTCTCC. This gives the protein CASSLGRGGQNEQFS.

The table lists this clonotype with many counts. V is TRBV20-1 and J is TRBJ1-3; 7 nucleotides align to TRBD1. Trimming cost V 5 bases and J 0 bases; bases outside gene matches: 7. The germline gives CDR1 DFQATT, CDR2 SNEGSKA (reference sequence). The CDR3 has 15 amino acids. The CDR3 loop reads CSAAIDRDSGNTIYF. Here the CDR3 DNA reads TGCAGTGCTGCAATCGACAGGGACTCTGGAAACACCATATATTTT.

This clonotype was seen at least ten times. The chain carries TRBV9 and TRBJ2-7; 7 bases fit TRBD2. Trimming took 0 bases from V and 7 from J; bases not matched to a gene: 13. CDR1 SGDLS and CDR2 YYNGEE come from the germline V gene. The CDR3 spans 16 residues. This chain's CDR3 is CASSVGSGRPIWEQYF. DNA for the CDR3: TGTGCCAGCAGCGTAGGCTCCGGGAGGCCTATCTGGGAGCAGTACTTC. Full variable domain (missing parts from reference TRBV9 and TRBJ2-7): DSGVTQTPKHLITATGQRVTLRCSPRSGDLSVYWYQQSLDQGLQFLIQYYNGEERAKGNILERFSAQQFPDLHSELNLSSLELGDSALYFCASSVGSGRPIWEQYFGPGTRLTVT.

Many counts were recorded for this clonotype. J is TRBJ2-7 and V is TRBV10-3, with 9 nucleotides matching TRBD1. CDR1 is ENHRY, CDR2 SYGVKD, per germline. There are 14 residues in the CDR3. The trim removed 2 bases at V and 3 bases at J, leaving 2 bases unmatched. CDR3 bases: TGTGCCATCAGTGAGGGGACAGGGCACTACGAGCAGTACTTC. This translates into CAISEGTGHYEQYF.

This clonotype came up many times. Being one base from a much bigger clone, this may be a read error. This chain links TRBV5-1 with TRBJ2-2; no firm D call. V was shortened by 0 bases and J by 8 bases, with 5 bases between the two germline ends. The germline CDR1 and CDR2 sequences are SGHRS and YFSETQ. The CDR3 is 12 residues long. CDR3 sequence (DNA): TGCGCCAGCAGCTTGGGACATGGGGAGCTGTTTTTT. It encodes CASSLGHGELFF.

V and J are TRBV18 and TRBJ2-3; perhaps TRBD1 as D (6 bases). Germline V lookup: CDR1 KGHSH, CDR2 LQKENI. Trimming stripped 3 bases from V and 2 bases from J, with 15 bases between. This CDR3 comprises 16 residues. Here the CDR3 DNA reads TGTGCCAGCTCACCTCTAACGGGACACCACACAGATACGCAGTATTTT. It translates to CASSPLTGHHTDTQYF.

This clonotype came up many times. The J gene is TRBJ2-6, the V gene TRBV29-1; D may be TRBD1 or TRBD2 (5 bases each). This CDR3 spans 14 amino acids. Germline V lookup: CDR1 SQVTM, CDR2 ANQGSEA. V lost 4 bases, J lost 4 bases, and 11 bases lay in between. The CDR3 spells CSVAQGAGANVLTF. The DNA for the CDR3 is TGCAGCGTTGCCCAGGGAGCAGGGGCCAACGTCCTGACTTTC.

This clonotype was observed many times. The junction shows a germline mismatch at one end, possibly a read error. The chain employs TRBV5-1 and TRBJ2-2, with 7 positions matching TRBD2. Germline V gene sequence: CDR1 SGHRS, CDR2 YFSETQ. The CDR3 is 14 residues long. The DNA of the CDR3 is TGCGCCAGCAGCCCACTAGCGACCACCTGGGAGCTGTTTTTT. Amino acid sequence: CASSPLATTWELFF.

This clonotype was observed a few times. The chain employs TRBV7-9 and TRBJ2-5; TRBD1 aligns across 9 bases. Trimming took 4 bases from V and 2 from J; bases not matched to a gene: 5. Per the germline V gene, CDR1 is SEHNR and CDR2 is FQNEAQ (reference sequence). The CDR3 covers 15 residues. CDR3 nucleotides: TGTGCCAGCAGCTACGGACAGGGGACACAAGAGACCCAGTACTTC. Translating it yields CASSYGQGTQETQYF.

This clonotype showed up many times. The rearrangement uses TRBV4-3 and TRBJ2-2; the D gene is possibly TRBD1 (5 bases). V was clipped by 0 bases and J by 2 bases, with 10 bases between them. This CDR3 is 16 amino acids long. Looked up from germline, CDR1 is LGHNA and CDR2 is YSLEER. In DNA form, the CDR3 reads TGCGCCAGCAGCCAAGACAGGGCACTCAACACCGGGGAGCTGTTTTTT. Its translation: CASSQDRALNTGELFF.

This clonotype was detected many times. Because the CDR3 is missing its conserved closing phenylalanine or tryptophan, this is likely a read error. V usage is TRBV29-1 and J usage is TRBJ2-2; tentative D call: TRBD2 (5 bases). Trimming left V 7 bases short and J 1 base short, with 13 bases between. This CDR3 comprises 14 residues. Germline lookup yields CDR1 SQVTM and CDR2 ANQGSEA. The CDR3 loop is CSAQTGLNTGELFL. The CDR3 region has the DNA TGCAGCGCACAGACGGGATTGAACACCGGGGAGCTGTTTCTT.

The rearrangement links TRBV5-4 to TRBJ2-7; 13 nucleotides match TRBD2. With 3 bases clipped from V and 6 bases from J, the junction kept 3 bases outside the gene matches. The CDR3 has 14 amino acids. The germline V gene encodes CDR1 SGHNT and CDR2 YYREEE (reference sequence). The CDR3 DNA reads as TGTGCCAGCAGCTCGGGACTAGCGGGAATCGAGCAGTACTTC. Translating gives CASSSGLAGIEQYF.

There are many counts of this clonotype. The J gene is TRBJ2-7, the V gene TRBV7-6, with unresolved D. CDR3 length equals 15 residues. Between the trimmed V and J ends, which lost 0 bases and 4 bases, there was a span of 13 bases. Germline CDR1 SGHVS, CDR2 FNYEAQ. The CDR3, as DNA: TGTGCCAGCAGCTTAGCGGGCCAGGCAGCTTACGAGCAGTACTTC. Encoded protein: CASSLAGQAAYEQYF.

This clonotype has a count of ten or more. V usage is TRBV10-3 and J usage is TRBJ2-5; no definite D call. CDR1 is ENHRY and CDR2 is SYGVKD in the germline V gene. The CDR3 covers 16 residues. V shed 0 bases and J shed 2 bases, with 13 bases lying between them. The chain's CDR3 is CAISESRAWAQETQYF. The CDR3 nucleotides are TGTGCCATCAGTGAGTCAAGAGCGTGGGCTCAAGAGACCCAGTACTTC.

This clonotype came up many times. The rearrangement links TRBV6-5 to TRBJ1-5; TRBD1 matches 8 bases. CDR1 and CDR2 from the germline V gene are MNHEY and SVGAGI. V shed 10 bases and J 7 bases; nucleotides not matched to a gene: 12. The CDR3 totals 14 residues. In DNA form, the CDR3 reads TGTGCCACCCGGCGCCAGGGGGCCCACCAGCCCCAGCATTTT. Residues: CATRRQGAHQPQHF.

The rearrangement uses TRBV12-5 and TRBJ2-5, with D possibly matching TRBD1 (6 bases). Per the germline V gene, CDR1 is LGHNT and CDR2 is FRNRAP. With 2 bases removed from V and 5 bases from J, the gap between germline ends came to 12 bases. The CDR3 runs to 14 residues. Here the CDR3 reads CASGLQGIKETQYF. The CDR3 DNA is TGTGCTAGTGGTTTGCAGGGGATTAAGGAGACCCAGTACTTC.